This T cell receptor (beta chain) was sequenced in a study of T-cell reconstitution after alpha-beta-depleted transplantation in children. Unique molecular identifiers were used in preparing the TCRbeta library. Each CDR3 protein is one row after TCRdb ran MiXCR on the PCR reads. The sample consists of 500,000 to 750,000 distinct CDR3 sequences, 10% to 15% of them appearing once. Regarding the study as a whole: Reportedly, roughly two months post-transplant, alpha-beta T cells arose from several hundred expanded graft clones. Surviving recipient T cells and thymic progenitors produced the high day-60 TCRbeta diversity seen in some patients.

Of note for this clonotype: Its cognate antigen is unknown.

Germline CDR1 and CDR2: SQVTM and ANQGSEA. This CDR3 contains 12 residues. Trimming removed 5 bases at V and 2 bases at J, with 10 bases between. The input for sequencing was PBMCs, mostly from graft donor cells, taken 360 days after TCRalphabeta/CD19-depleted stem cell transplant. The V call is TRBV29-1, the J call TRBJ2-7; possible D gene TRBD1, 5 bases. This receptor was obtained from a male patient aged 5 to 17 who had a stem cell transplant for acute myeloid leukemia, so the T cells may come from the graft donor. CDR3 loop: CSVYDRPYEQYF. CDR3 in DNA: TGCAGCGTTTACGACAGACCCTACGAGCAGTACTTC.